This T cell receptor (beta chain) was captured in a study of naive CD8 T cells in extremely preterm neonates. Study-wide findings and caveats: CDR3 nucleotide sharing was 2.7% in preterm, about 0.37% term, 0.03% children, approximately 0.0091% adults. Compared with older groups, preterm CDR3s were shorter, with fewer N additions and less trimming.

Trimming shortened V by 2 bases and J by 6 bases, and 14 bases separated the two germline ends. Per germline, CDR1 SGHTA and CDR2 FQGNSA. The length of the CDR3 is 15 residues. To note about this clone: What it recognizes is unknown.

Healthy nonsmoking adults and healthy children aged about 16-60 months donated peripheral blood. Sorted cells: live naive CD8+ T cells, CD45RA+CCR7+, Annexin V-negative. Clones were sequenced by immunoSEQ multiplex PCR, and TCRdb holds only the in-frame ones, with some missing. The sample holds roughly 5,200 clones, almost 98% seen once. This chain joins TRBV7-2 and TRBJ1-5; D perhaps matches TRBD1 (6 bases). Sequencing was carried out using naive CD8+ T cells from blood. The sequence was collected from a human donor in good health. CDR3 nucleotides: TGTGCCAGCAGCTTAACACAGGGTTTGGGTCAGCCCCAGCATTTT. Protein: CASSLTQGLGQPQHF.